This TCR beta chain was identified in a study of regulatory T cells in long-lasting Graves disease. As to time point: newly diagnosed GD, antithyroid drugs for less than 3 months. The TCR library was prepared using RNA isolated from PBMCs. With iRepertoire HTBI primers and Arm-PCR of CDR3 regions, TCR beta libraries were built. From the multiplex PCR reads, TCRdb called clonotypes with MiXCR, one entry per CDR3 protein. The data show 400,000 to 650,000 distinct CDR3 sequences, 15% to 20% seen once. Study-level results: When disease was persistent, TRBV28, TRBJ1-2 and TRBJ2-5 were the favored segments.

This CDR3 is built from 13 residues. The germline CDR1 and CDR2 sequences are DFQATT and SNEGSKA (reference sequence). With 6 bases removed from V and 0 bases from J, the gap between germline ends came to 9 bases. In this sample, this clonotype turned up many times. Its antigen is unidentified. Another study also made use of these data, one on T cells in Graves' hyperthyroidism and ophthalmopathy.

The chain couples TRBV20-1 to TRBJ1-5; no clear D gene. The sequencing here drew on peripheral blood mononuclear cells (PBMCs), taken at new diagnosis, from a patient treated with antithyroid drugs. The receptor was isolated from a woman aged 35-65 years with Graves disease. DNA of the CDR3: TGCAGTGCGGCCGAAAATAGCAATCAGCCCCAGCATTTT. It is translated as CSAAENSNQPQHF.